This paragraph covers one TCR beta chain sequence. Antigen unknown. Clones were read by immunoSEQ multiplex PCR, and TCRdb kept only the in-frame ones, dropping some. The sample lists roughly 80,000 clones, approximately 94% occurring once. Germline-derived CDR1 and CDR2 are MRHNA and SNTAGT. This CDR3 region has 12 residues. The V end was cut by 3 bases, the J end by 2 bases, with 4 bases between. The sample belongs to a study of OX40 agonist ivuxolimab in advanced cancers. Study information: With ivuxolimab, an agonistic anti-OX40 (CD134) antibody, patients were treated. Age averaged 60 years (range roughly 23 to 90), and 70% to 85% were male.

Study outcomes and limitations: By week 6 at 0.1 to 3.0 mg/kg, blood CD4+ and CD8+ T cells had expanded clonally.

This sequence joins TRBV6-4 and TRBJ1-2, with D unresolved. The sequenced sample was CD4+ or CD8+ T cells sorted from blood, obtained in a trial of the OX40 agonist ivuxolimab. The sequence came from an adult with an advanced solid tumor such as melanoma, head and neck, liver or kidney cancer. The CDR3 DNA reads TGTGCCAGCAGTGAGGGGAACTATGGCTACACCTTC. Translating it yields CASSEGNYGYTF.